The entry below describes one T cell receptor (beta chain). Its specificity is unknown. The repertoire was sequenced with immunoSEQ multiplex PCR; TCRdb's copy has only in-frame clones and lacks some. The table for this sample gives under 30,000 clones. This sample stems from a study of T cells in women clearing cervical HPV infection. Study context: Donors had HPV16-related CIN3 or worse; 2 had invasive cancer.

Broader study findings: Repertoire richness, not evenness, was significantly elevated in CIN3+ cases versus controls.

This TCR came from a woman aged 18 to 75 with a cervical HPV16 infection that either progressed to CIN3+ or cleared (not recorded which). The sample comprised blood buffy coat.

The sequenced part of the CDR3 DNA is TGTGCCAGTAGTCCTACAGGGGAAGAAATCAATCAGCCG. Translating it yields CASSPTGEEINQP. The complete CDR3 reads CASSPTGEEINQPQYF. The rearrangement links TRBV19 to TRBJ2-3; 7 bases match TRBD1. The read ends 3 residues early relative to the CDR3; the germline J gene fills the gap. The CDR3 extends over 16 amino acids. Germline V CDR1 and CDR2: LNHDA, SQIVND (reference sequence).